This T cell receptor (beta chain) was identified during a study of blood T cells in healthy people across ages. General study results and limits: Measured against age, TCR beta diversity per million T cells decreased in a roughly linear manner.

Donors gave 9 to 10 milliliters of peripheral blood apiece. A remark on this clonotype: Antigen unknown.

Combining a sample-barcoded 5' primer with a J-beta primer mix, a second PCR ran for 7 to 11 cycles. TCRdb itself ran the 5' RACE reads through MiXCR, one entry per CDR3 protein. Here the sample spans about 1.5 million distinct CDR3 sequences, approximately 39% being singletons. The CDR3 covers 11 residues. Germline CDR1 and CDR2: DFQATT and SNEGSKA (reference sequence). The V end lost 5 bases, the J end lost 1 base, and 5 bases lay between the germline ends. This TCR derives from a woman in her late teens or twenties in good health. Sequencing was carried out using blood. This chain joins TRBV20-1 and TRBJ1-2; D is unresolved. The CDR3 nucleotides read TGCAGTGCTCCGGTTAACTATGGCTACACCTTC. Encoded protein: CSAPVNYGYTF.